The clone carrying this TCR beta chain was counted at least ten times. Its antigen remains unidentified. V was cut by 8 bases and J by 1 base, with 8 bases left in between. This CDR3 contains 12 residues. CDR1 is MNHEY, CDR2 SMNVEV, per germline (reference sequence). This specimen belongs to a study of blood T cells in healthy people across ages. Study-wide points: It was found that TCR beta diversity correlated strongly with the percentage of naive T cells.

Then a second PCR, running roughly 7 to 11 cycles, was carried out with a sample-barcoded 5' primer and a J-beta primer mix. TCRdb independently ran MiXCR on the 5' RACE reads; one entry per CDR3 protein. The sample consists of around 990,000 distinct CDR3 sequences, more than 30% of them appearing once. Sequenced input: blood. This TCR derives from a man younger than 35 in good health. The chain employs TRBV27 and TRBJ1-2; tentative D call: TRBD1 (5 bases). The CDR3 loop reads CASGDFNYGYTF. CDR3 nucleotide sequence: TGTGCCAGCGGGGACTTTAACTATGGCTACACCTTC.